This TCR beta chain stems from a study of shared clonotypes between healthy human individuals. From germline, CDR1 is WSHSY and CDR2 SAAADI. The CDR3 loop spans 14 amino acids. V was clipped by 4 bases and J by 5 bases, with 11 bases between them. Authors' analysis steps: Filtering was not the same, since immunoSEQ gave junction-only sequences without quality scores. Profiled with immunoSEQ multiplex PCR; TCRdb holds only in-frame clones, not every one. D and trimming come from the DNA, and the V and J calls and clone size come from that table. The top ten clones hold about 0.4% of a sample with 1.6 million or so clones, approximately 98.5% of them seen once.

Sequencing input: naive CD4+ T cells sorted from blood. Subset described: CD45RA+ positively selected. The TCR sequence derives from a man aged 25 to 45 in good health. The chain has TRBV10-2 and TRBJ2-2; D tentatively fits TRBD1 or TRBD2 (6 bases each). The CDR3 protein is CASSAGARTGELFF. CDR3 nucleotide sequence: TGCGCCAGCAGTGCGGGGGCGCGAACCGGGGAGCTGTTTTTT.